Listed here is a single T cell receptor (beta chain). The data were produced by immunoSEQ multiplex PCR, yet TCRdb's version contains in-frame clones alone and is incomplete. The sample records about 220,000 clones, roughly four fifths being singletons. The data derive from a study of blood T cell repertoires in COVID-19. Study-level background: The United States, Italy and Spain were the sources of the acute and convalescent COVID-19 samples. PBMCs, B-cell-depleted T cells, or T cells were the source of the cDNA or gDNA that made up the material.

CDR3 length: 14 residues. J was trimmed by 4 bases and V by 6 bases; bases with no gene match: 9. The germline V gene has CDR1 ENHRY and CDR2 SYGVKD. The sample taken for sequencing was peripheral blood. This TCR was sampled from a woman in her seventies with COVID-19, enrolled during active disease. This chain uses TRBV10-3 with TRBJ2-7; 7 bases line up with TRBD2. CDR3 sequence reads: CAIRVAGPSYEQYF. The DNA for the CDR3 is TGTGCCATCAGAGTAGCGGGCCCGAGTTACGAGCAGTACTTC.